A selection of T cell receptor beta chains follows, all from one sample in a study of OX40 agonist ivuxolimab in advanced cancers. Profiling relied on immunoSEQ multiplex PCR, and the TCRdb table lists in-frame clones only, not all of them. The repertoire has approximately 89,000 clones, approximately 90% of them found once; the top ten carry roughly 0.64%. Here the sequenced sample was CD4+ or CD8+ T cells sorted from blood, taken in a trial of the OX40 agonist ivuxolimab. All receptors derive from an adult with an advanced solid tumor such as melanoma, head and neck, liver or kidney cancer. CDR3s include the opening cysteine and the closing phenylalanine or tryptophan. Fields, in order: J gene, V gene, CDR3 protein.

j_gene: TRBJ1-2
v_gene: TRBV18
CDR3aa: CASSLQQGRNYGYTF

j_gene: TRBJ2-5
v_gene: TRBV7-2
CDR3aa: CASSSYLNQETQYF

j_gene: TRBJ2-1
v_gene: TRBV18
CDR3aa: CASSPGGGANNEQFF

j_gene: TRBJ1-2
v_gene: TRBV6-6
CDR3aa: CASSRTGGDYGYTF

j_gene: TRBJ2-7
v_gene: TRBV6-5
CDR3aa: CASSYPQSSYEQYF

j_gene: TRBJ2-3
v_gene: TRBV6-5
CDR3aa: CASSYGSTDTQYF

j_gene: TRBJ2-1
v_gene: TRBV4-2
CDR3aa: CASSQGTSGGYNEQFF

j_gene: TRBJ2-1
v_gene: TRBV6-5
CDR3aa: CASRASGAGNEQFF

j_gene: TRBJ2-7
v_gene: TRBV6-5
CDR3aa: CASSYSGAYEQYF

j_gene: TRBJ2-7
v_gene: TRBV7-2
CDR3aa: CASSLATGPSYEQYF

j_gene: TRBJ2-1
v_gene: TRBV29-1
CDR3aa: CSVDRVSSYNEQFF

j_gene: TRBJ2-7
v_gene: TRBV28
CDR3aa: CASSVEVSYEQYF

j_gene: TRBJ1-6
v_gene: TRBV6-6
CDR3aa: CASGLSNSPLHF

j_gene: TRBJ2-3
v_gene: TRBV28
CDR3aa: CASSTTGAILTDTQYF

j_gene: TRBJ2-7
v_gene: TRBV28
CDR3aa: CASRGTVSSYEQYF

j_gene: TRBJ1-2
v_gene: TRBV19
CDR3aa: CASSTASGGYGYTF

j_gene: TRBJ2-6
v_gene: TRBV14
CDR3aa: CASSQDWLDTGGSGANVLTF